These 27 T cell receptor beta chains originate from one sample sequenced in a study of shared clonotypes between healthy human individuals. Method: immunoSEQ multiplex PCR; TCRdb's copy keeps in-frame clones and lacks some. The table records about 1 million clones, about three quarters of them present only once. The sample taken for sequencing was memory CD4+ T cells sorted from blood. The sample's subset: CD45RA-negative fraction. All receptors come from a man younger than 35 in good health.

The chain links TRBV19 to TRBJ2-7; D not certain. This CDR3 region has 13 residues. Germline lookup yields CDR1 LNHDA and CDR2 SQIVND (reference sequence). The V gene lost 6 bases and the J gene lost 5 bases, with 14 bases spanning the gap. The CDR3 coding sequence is TGTGCCAGTAGGCCAACCCAAACCGACGAGCAGTACTTC. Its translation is CASRPTQTDEQYF.

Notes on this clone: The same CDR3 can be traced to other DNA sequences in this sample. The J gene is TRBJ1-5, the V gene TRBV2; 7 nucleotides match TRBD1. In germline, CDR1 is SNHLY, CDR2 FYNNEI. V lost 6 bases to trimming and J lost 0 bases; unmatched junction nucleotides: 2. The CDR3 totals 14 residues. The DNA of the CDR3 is TGTGCCAGCAGGGGACAGAATAGCAATCAGCCCCAGCATTTT. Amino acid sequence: CASRGQNSNQPQHF.

The CDR3 bases are TGTGCCAGCAGCTTCCCTAGCGGGAAAGAGGGTGAGCAGTTCTTC. Amino acids: CASSFPSGKEGEQFF. The V call is TRBV5-4, the J call TRBJ2-1, with 9 positions matching TRBD2. Trimming removed 2 bases from V and 9 bases from J; junction bases left unmatched: 9. This CDR3 has 15 amino acids. Germline-derived CDR1 and CDR2 are SGHNT and YYREEE (reference sequence). The full variable domain, with the rest looked up from reference TRBV5-4 and TRBJ2-1, is ETGVTQSPTHLIKTRGQQVTLRCSSQSGHNTVSWYQQALGQGPQFIFQYYREEENGRGNFPPRFSGLQFPNYSSELNVNALELDDSALYLCASSFPSGKEGEQFFGPGTRLTVL.

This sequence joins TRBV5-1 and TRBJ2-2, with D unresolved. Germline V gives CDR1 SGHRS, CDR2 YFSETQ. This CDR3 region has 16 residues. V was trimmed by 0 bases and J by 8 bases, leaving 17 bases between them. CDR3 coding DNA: TGCGCCAGCAGCTTGGTGTCGACTCATACCGCAGGGGAGCTGTTTTTT. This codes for CASSLVSTHTAGELFF.

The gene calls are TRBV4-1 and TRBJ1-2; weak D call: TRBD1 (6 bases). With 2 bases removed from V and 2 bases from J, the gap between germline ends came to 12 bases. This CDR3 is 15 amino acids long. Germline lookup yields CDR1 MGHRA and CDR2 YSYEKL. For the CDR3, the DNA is TGCGCCAGCAGCCAACAAGGGGGAGCAAACTATGGCTACACCTTC. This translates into CASSQQGGANYGYTF.

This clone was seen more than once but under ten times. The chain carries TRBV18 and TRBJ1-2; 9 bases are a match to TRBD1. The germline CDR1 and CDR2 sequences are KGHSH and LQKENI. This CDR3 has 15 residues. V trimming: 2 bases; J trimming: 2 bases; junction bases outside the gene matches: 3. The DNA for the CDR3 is TGTGCCAGCTCACCAAGGACAGGGGTGAACTATGGCTACACCTTC. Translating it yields CASSPRTGVNYGYTF.

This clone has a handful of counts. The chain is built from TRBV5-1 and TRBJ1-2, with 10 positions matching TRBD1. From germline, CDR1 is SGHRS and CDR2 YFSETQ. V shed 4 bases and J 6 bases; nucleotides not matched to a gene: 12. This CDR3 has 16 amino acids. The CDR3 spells CASSNSPTGGLHGYTF. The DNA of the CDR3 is TGCGCCAGCAGCAATTCCCCGACAGGGGGCCTTCATGGCTACACCTTC.

The CDR3 loop reads CASSPDAGRADTQYF. The CDR3 region has the DNA TGCGCCAGCAGCCCGGACGCGGGGAGGGCAGATACGCAGTATTTT. This sequence joins TRBV5-1 and TRBJ2-3, with 7 bases matching TRBD2. J gave up 4 bases and V 4 bases, and 9 bases lay outside the gene matches. The CDR3 has 15 residues. Germline CDR1 is SGHRS and CDR2 is YFSETQ.

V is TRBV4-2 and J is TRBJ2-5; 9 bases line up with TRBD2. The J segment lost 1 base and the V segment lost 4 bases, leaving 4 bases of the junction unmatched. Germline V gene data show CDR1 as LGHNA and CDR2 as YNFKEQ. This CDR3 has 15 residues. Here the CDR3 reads CASSRVAGAQETQYF. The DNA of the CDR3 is TGTGCCAGCAGCCGAGTAGCGGGAGCCCAAGAGACCCAGTACTTC.

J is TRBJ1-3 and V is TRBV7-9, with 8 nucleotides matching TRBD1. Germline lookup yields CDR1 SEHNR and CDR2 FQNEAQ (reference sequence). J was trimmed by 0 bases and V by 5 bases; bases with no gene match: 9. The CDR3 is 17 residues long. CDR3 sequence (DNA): TGTGCCAGCAGCGAAGGACAGGGCGCCTTCTCTGGAAACACCATATATTTT. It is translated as CASSEGQGAFSGNTIYF.

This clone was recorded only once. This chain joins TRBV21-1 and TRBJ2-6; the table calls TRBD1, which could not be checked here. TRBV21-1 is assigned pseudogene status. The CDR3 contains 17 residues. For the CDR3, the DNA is TGTGCCAGCAGCAAAAGGGATTCAGGGGCTGGGGCCAACGTCCTGACTTTC. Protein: CASSKRDSGAGANVLTF.

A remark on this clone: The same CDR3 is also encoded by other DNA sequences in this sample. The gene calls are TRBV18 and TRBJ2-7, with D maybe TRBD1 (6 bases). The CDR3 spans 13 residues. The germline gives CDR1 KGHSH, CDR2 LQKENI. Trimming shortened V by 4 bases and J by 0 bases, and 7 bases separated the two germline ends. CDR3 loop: CASSRDTSYEQYF. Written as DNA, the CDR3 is TGTGCCAGCTCACGGGACACCTCCTACGAGCAGTACTTC.

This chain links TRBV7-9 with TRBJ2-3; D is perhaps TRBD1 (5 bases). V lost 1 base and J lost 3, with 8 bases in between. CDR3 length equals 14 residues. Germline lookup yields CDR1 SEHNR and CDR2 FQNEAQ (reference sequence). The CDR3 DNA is TGTGCCAGCAGCTTAGAAGGGGATACAGATACGCAGTATTTT. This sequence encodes CASSLEGDTDTQYF.

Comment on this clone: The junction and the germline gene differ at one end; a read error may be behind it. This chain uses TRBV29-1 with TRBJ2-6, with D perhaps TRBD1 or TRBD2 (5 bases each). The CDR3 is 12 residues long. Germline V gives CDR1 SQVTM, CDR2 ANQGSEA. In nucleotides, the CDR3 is TGCAGCGTTGAGGCCGGGGCCAACGTCCTGATTTTC. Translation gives CSVEAGANVLIF.

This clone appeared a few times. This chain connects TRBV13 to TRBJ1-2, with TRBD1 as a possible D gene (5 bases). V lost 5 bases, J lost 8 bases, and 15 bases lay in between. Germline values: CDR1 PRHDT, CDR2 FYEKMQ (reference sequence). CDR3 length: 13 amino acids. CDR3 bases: TGTGCCAGCAGCGAGGACACGGCGGGCGGCTACACCTTC. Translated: CASSEDTAGGYTF.

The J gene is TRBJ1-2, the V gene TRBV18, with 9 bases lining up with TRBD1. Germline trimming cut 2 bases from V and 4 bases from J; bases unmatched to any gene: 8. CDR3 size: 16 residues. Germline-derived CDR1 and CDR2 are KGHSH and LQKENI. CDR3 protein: CASSPYPGTGSYGYTF. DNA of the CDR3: TGTGCCAGCTCACCATATCCGGGGACAGGGTCCTATGGCTACACCTTC. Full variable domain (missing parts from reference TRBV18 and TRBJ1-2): NAGVMQNPRHLVRRRGQEARLRCSPMKGHSHVYWYRQLPEEGLKFMVYLQKENIIDESGMPKERFSAEFPKEGPSILRIQQVVRGDSAAYFCASSPYPGTGSYGYTFGSGTRLTVV.

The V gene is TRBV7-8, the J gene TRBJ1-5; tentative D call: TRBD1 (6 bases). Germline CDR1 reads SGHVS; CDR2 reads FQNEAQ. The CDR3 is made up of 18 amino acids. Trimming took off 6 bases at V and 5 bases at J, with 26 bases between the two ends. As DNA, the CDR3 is TGTGCCAGCAGGGGCGGGGGGCGACAGGCTAAAACTTATCAGCCCCAGCATTTT. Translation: CASRGGGRQAKTYQPQHF.

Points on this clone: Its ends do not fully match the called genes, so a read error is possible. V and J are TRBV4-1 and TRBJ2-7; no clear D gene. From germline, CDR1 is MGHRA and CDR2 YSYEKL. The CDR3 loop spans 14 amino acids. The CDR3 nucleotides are TGCGCCAGCAGCCAAGGCCCCCTAAACTACGTGCAGTACTTC. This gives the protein CASSQGPLNYVQYF.

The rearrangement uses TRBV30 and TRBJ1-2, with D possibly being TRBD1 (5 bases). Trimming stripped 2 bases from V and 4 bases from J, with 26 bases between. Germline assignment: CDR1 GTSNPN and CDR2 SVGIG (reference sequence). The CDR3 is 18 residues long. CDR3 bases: TGTGCCTGGAGTAGGTACCTCCCACCTTTGACAGATCTCTATGGCTACACCTTC. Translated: CAWSRYLPPLTDLYGYTF.

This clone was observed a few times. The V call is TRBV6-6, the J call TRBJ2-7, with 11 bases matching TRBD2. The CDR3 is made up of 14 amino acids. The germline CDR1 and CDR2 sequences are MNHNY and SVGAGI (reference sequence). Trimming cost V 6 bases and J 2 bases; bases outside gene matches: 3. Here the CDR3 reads CASSGTSGPYEQYF. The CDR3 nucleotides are TGTGCCAGCAGCGGGACTAGCGGACCCTACGAGCAGTACTTC.

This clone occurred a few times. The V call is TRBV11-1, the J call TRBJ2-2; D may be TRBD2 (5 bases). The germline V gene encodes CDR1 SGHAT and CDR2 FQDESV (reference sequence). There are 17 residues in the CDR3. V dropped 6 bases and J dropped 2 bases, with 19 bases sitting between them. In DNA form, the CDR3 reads TGTGCCAGCAGTCACGCTCGGGAAGGCCCAAACACCGGGGAGCTGTTTTTT. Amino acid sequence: CASSHAREGPNTGELFF.

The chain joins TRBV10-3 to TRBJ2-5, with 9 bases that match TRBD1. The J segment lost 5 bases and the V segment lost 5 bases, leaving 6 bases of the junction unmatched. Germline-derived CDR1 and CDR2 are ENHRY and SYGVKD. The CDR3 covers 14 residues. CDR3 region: CAISTGGALETQYF. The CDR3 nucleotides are TGTGCCATCAGTACAGGGGGCGCGTTGGAGACCCAGTACTTC.

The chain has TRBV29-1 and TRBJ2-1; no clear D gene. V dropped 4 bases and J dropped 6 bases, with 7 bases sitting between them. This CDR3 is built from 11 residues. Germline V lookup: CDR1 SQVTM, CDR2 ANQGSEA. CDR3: CSVAYSNEQFF. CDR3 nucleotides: TGCAGCGTTGCTTATAGCAATGAGCAGTTCTTC.

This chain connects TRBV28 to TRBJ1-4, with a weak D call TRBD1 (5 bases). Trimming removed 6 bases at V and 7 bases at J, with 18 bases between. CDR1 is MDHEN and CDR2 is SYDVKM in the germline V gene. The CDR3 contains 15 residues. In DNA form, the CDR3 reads TGTGCCAGCAGACCTGACGGGACGGTTCTTGAAAAACTGTTTTTT. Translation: CASRPDGTVLEKLFF.

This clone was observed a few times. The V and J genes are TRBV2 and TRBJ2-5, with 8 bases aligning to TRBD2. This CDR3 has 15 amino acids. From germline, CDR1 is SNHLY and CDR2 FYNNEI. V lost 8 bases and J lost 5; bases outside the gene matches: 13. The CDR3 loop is CASGSGGAAQETQYF. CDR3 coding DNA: TGTGCCAGCGGCTCCGGGGGGGCCGCTCAGGAGACCCAGTACTTC.

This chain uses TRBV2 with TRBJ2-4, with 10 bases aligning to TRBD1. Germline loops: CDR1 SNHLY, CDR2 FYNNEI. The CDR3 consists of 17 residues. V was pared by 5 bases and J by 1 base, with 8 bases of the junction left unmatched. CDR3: CASSRDRGSRAKNIQYF. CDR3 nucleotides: TGTGCCAGCAGTCGGGACAGGGGATCTCGTGCCAAAAACATTCAGTACTTC.

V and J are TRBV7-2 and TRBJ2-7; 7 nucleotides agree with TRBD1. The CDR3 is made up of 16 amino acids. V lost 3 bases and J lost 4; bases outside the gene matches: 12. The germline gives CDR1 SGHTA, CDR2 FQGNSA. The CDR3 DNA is TGTGCCAGCAGCTTGAGACAGGGAGCCTACTCTTACGAGCAGTACTTC. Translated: CASSLRQGAYSYEQYF.